This TCR beta chain was documented in a study of T cells in Graves' hyperthyroidism and ophthalmopathy. Overall study results and limits: Researchers report that a 13 V-J model separated ophthalmopathy from stable hyperthyroidism.

Amplification of TCR beta CDR3 regions used RNA as the template. First-round RT-PCR targeting the TCR CDR3 was performed with the HTBI primer set. TCRdb reanalysed the multiplex PCR reads using MiXCR and keeps one entry per CDR3 protein. The table includes 560,000 or so distinct CDR3 sequences, under 60% detected once. The V gene lost 7 bases and the J gene lost 5 bases, with 8 bases spanning the gap. Germline V lookup: CDR1 SEHNR, CDR2 FQNEAQ (reference sequence). This CDR3 region has 11 residues. This clonotype has just a few counts. Its antigen remains unknown. The rearrangement uses TRBV7-9 and TRBJ2-5; D ambiguous. The source of this sequence is a woman aged 18-29 years with Graves' hyperthyroidism. Source material: peripheral blood or thyroid tissue (not recorded which). The CDR3, as DNA: TGTGCCAGCAATCATGGGGAGACCCAGTACTTC. Amino acids: CASNHGETQYF.